This paragraph covers one T cell receptor (beta chain) sequence. This clonotype was recorded at least ten times. Its recognized antigen is unknown. Base qualities are not recorded, but no much larger clone differs from it by a single base. A distance of 8 bases separates the germline ends of V and J, which lose 5 bases and 0 bases respectively. Via the germline V gene, CDR1 is MDHEN and CDR2 SYDVKM. There are 15 amino acids in the CDR3, from cysteine to phenylalanine inclusive. Left in the record is the CDR3 DNA by itself, 45 bases read in frame from the first base. The meaning of the sample's time point label: newly diagnosed GD, antithyroid drugs for less than 3 months. For both TCR sequencing and RNA sequencing, RNA was extracted from PBMCs using TRIzol. Graves' disease was diagnosed according to American Thyroid Association guidelines. The patients came from an endocrinology department in Xi'an, China. Each patient gave about 8.1 milliliters of peripheral blood, collected in an EDTA anticoagulant tube. PBMCs were isolated by Ficoll Paque Plus density gradient separation without further T cell sorting. An Agilent 2100 Bioanalyzer and agarose gel were used to check RNA quality, while a NanoDrop 2000 measured RNA concentration.

Libraries were constructed by multiplex PCR. The sample was run on an Illumina HiSeq 4000. CDR3 regions were amplified by Arm-PCR with iRepertoire HTBI primers to construct TCR beta libraries. Before sequencing, the PCR products went through gel purification. Per the source publication's procedure: Across samples, about 64 TRBV and around 15 TRBJ segments were identified and used for gene usage analysis of CDR3 amino acid clonotypes. Filtered high-quality paired reads were merged into contigs using COPE and FqMerger. Contigs were aligned with BLAST to IMGT TRBV, TRBD and TRBJ reference genes, and CDR3 was defined per IMGT. Highly expanded clones were defined as clonotypes with a frequency above 0.1%. Shannon entropy was used to measure repertoire diversity, and the Gini coefficient was used to measure V-J evenness. A clonotype was considered public if more than one individual shared it. TCRdb reprocessing: public reads trimmed at Q25 with fastp, clones called with MiXCR, in-frame beta chains kept. Each record represents a unique CDR3 protein, reported with the most common genes and DNA among its rows. Clone size and V and J calls follow TCRdb, not the original study. The table for this sample lists about 620,000 distinct CDR3 sequences; 16% of them were counted only once. In total, the top ten clones hold under 20% of the sample.

The record originates from a study of regulatory T cells in long-lasting Graves disease (dated by TCRdb to the early 2020s). Context from the whole study: In the newly diagnosed Graves' disease group, patients had been taking antithyroid drugs for less than 3 months. The study was conducted in China and was registered as a clinical trial. TCR sequencing covered 13 persistent and approximately 20 newly diagnosed Graves' disease patients, some 33 samples in total. Peripheral blood TCR sequencing and RNA sequencing compared persistent Graves' disease patients with newly diagnosed Graves' disease patients. Summary of the overall study and its limitations: Peripheral blood alone was examined, since thyroid tissue, which constituted the primary lesion, could not be accessed. Preferential use of TRBV28, TRBJ1-2 and TRBJ2-5 was observed in persistent disease, whereas TRBV20-1 and TRBJ2-1 were favored in newly diagnosed disease. Sequencing and analysis were restricted to the TCR beta chain. Patients with persistent disease shared more public clonotypes (about 2,900) than newly diagnosed patients did (around 980). The authors acknowledged the small sample size as a limitation that may reduce accuracy. Persistent Graves' disease patients showed lower TCR Shannon entropy and fewer highly expanded clones than newly diagnosed patients, suggesting clonal expansion.

The same data also contributed to another study, on T cells in Graves' hyperthyroidism and ophthalmopathy. The second study, in turn, reports: Graves' hyperthyroidism was defined as stable when no progression to ophthalmopathy occurred over 18 months of follow-up. The hyperthyroidism patients were between 18 and 65 years old and newly diagnosed, with a disease duration of less than 2 months. Any patient with an uncontrolled infection, another autoimmune disease, pregnancy or lactation was excluded. Diagnoses relied on clinical symptoms, serum thyroxine and TRAb, thyroid ultrasound and orbital computed tomography. The TCR CDR3 was subjected to a first round of RT-PCR using the HTBI primer set and the Qiagen OneStep RT-PCR kit. Blood samples also contained most of the expanded thyroid clonotypes (frequency above 0.001), which suggests that blood repertoires may reflect thyroid immune responses. A 13 V-J signature model separated ophthalmopathy from stable hyperthyroidism, with 87.88% sensitivity and roughly 84% specificity in cross-validation and 80%/75% in testing. During validation, the model predicted progression to ophthalmopathy a median of approximately 7 months ahead of onset, with almost 71% sensitivity and around 72% specificity. To identify distinguishing TCR V-J signatures, a discovery cohort of roughly 100 patients was used, comprising 40 to 45 with Graves' ophthalmopathy and 57 with stable Graves' hyperthyroidism. Prospective prediction of ophthalmopathy was tested in an independent validation cohort of about 19 hyperthyroidism patients and roughly 16 patients who later progressed to ophthalmopathy. For training and testing, the roughly 97 patients in the discovery cohort were randomly divided in a 7:3 ratio. In roughly six Graves' hyperthyroidism patients, the study also compared T-cell repertoires from thyroid tissue with T-cell repertoires from blood. Once sampling was done, hyperthyroidism patients were given methimazole at a starting dose of 30 mg daily, whereas ophthalmopathy patients were given high-dose intravenous methylprednisolone. Libraries were constructed in a second round of multiplex PCR, after which size selection and purification were carried out. Paired-end sequencing of the libraries was performed with 100 bp reads on an Illumina HiSeq2000. SOAPnuke was used to process the raw data, throwing out any read that contained adapters or uncalled bases, had a mean Phred below 15, or lacked an exact constant-primer or identifier match. High-quality paired reads were merged with COPE v1.2.5, and unique nucleotide sequences were defined as clonotypes. MiTCR v1.1 was used to align clonotypes to the IMGT TRBV, TRBD and TRBJ reference segments. Only V-J combinations with frequency above 0.0001, covering 98% to 99.2% of repertoires, were analysed. The TCS score was defined as the ratio of F50 (clonal expansion) to E x V (chaos), calculated using BLOSUM62-based TCRdist between CDR3 peptides within each V-J. Welch's t-statistics and random forest reduced roughly 540 V-J features to 13, which were used in a naive Bayes classifier (R e1071). Sample size was not statistically predetermined, and investigators were not blinded to group allocation. According to the paper, TCR Vbeta CDR3 sequencing was carried out on some 140 peripheral blood samples, which came from 40 to 45 ophthalmopathy, around 74 hyperthyroidism and about 17 progressor patients.

Specimen: peripheral blood mononuclear cells (PBMCs), collected at new diagnosis, from a patient treated with antithyroid drugs. The receptor comes from a woman aged 25 to 39 with Graves disease. Donor details come from another sample of the same person, matched by shared clones. The rearrangement joined TRBV28 to TRBJ2-6; 5 matching bases give a weak D call of TRBD1. The sequenced DNA is TGTGCCAGCAGTAGACAGCACTCTGGGGCCAACGTCCTGACTTTC. This sequence encodes CASSRQHSGANVLTF.